The 19 T cell receptor beta chains below were found in one sample sequenced in a study of OX40 agonist ivuxolimab in advanced cancers. The protocol used for the library was the immunoSEQ multiplex PCR assay. TCRdb mirrors the immuneACCESS table, restricted to in-frame sequences. Some clones are absent from its copies; in checked studies, under half trace to an unresolved V gene, and the reason for the others is unknown. Within this sample are 95,000 to 120,000 clones, with around 90% of them counted one time only. The top ten clones comprise about 0.67% of the sample. Here the sequenced sample was CD4+ or CD8+ T cells sorted from blood, taken in a trial of the OX40 agonist ivuxolimab. The receptor set was obtained from an adult with an advanced solid tumor such as melanoma, head and neck, liver or kidney cancer.

This clone was recorded a few times. The junction departs from the called germline gene at one end, perhaps through a read error. The gene calls are TRBV29-1 and TRBJ2-3; a weak D match, TRBD2 (6 bases). Germline V gene sequence: CDR1 SQVTM, CDR2 ANQGSEA. The CDR3 totals 15 residues. CDR3 sequence (DNA): TGCAGCATTGAGGAGGGCCGACGGGGCACAGATACGCAGTATTTT. It translates to CSIEEGRRGTDTQYF.

V usage is TRBV5-6 and J usage is TRBJ2-7; D tentatively reads TRBD1 or TRBD2 (6 bases each). The CDR3 totals 15 residues. CDR1 and CDR2 from the germline V gene are SGHDT and YYEEEE. V dropped 1 base and J dropped 2 bases, with 13 bases sitting between them. The CDR3: CASSLPGGPAYEQYF. The DNA for the CDR3 is TGTGCCAGCAGCTTGCCTGGGGGGCCGGCCTACGAGCAGTACTTC.

V gene TRBV6-1 combines with J gene TRBJ1-5; D remains ambiguous. Between the trimmed V and J ends, which lost 1 base and 7 bases, there was a span of 5 bases. The CDR3 covers 12 residues. Germline V gene lookup returns CDR1 MNHNS and CDR2 SASEGT. CDR3 residues: CASSEGWQPQHF. The CDR3 DNA reads as TGTGCCAGCAGTGAAGGGTGGCAGCCCCAGCATTTT.

V gene TRBV11-1 combines with J gene TRBJ2-5; D may be TRBD2 (6 bases). This CDR3 comprises 14 residues. V was clipped by 5 bases and J by 5 bases, with 15 bases between them. The V gene's germline CDR1 is SGHAT and CDR2 FQDESV (reference sequence). CDR3 DNA: TGTGCCAGCAGCGAGTACGCGGGGCAGGAGACCCAGTACTTC. Its translation: CASSEYAGQETQYF.

The rearrangement joins TRBV6-5 to TRBJ2-2; D perhaps matches TRBD1 (5 bases). V was shortened by 7 bases and J by 4 bases, with 10 bases between the two germline ends. Germline values: CDR1 MNHEY, CDR2 SVGAGI. This CDR3 has 13 amino acids. CDR3 bases: TGTGCCAGCACTTTAGGGGTCACCGGGGAGCTGTTTTTT. Protein: CASTLGVTGELFF.

The chain couples TRBV11-1 to TRBJ2-4, with D possibly being TRBD1 (5 bases). Germline V gene lookup returns CDR1 SGHAT and CDR2 FQDESV (reference sequence). V was shortened by 2 bases and J by 15 bases, with 20 bases between the two germline ends. This CDR3 is 14 amino acids long. This chain's CDR3 is CASSLSLVAGFTYF. CDR3 coding DNA: TGTGCCAGCAGCTTATCGCTAGTGGCAGGGTTTACGTACTTC.

This clone occurred a few times. This chain uses TRBV7-9 with TRBJ1-2; 9 bases match TRBD1. The CDR3 totals 13 residues. J gave up 12 bases and V 3 bases, and 8 bases lay outside the gene matches. CDR1 and CDR2 (germline): SEHNR, FQNEAQ (reference sequence). Here the CDR3 reads CASSFDWDRAHTF. Written as DNA, the CDR3 is TGTGCCAGCAGCTTCGATTGGGACAGGGCACACACCTTC.

This clone was seen just once. The J gene is TRBJ1-1, the V gene TRBV7-9; D uncertain. V lost 5 bases to trimming and J lost 0 bases, with 13 bases between them. The CDR3 is 15 residues long. Germline CDR1 and CDR2: SEHNR and FQNEAQ (reference sequence). The CDR3 loop is CASSPGFDMNTEAFF. For the CDR3, the DNA is TGTGCCAGCAGCCCCGGGTTTGACATGAACACTGAAGCTTTCTTT.

The CDR3 here is CASSYYGGGNTIYF. As DNA, the CDR3 is TGTGCCAGCAGTTACTATGGGGGCGGAAACACCATATATTTT. The chain has TRBV6-5 and TRBJ1-3; a possible D gene is TRBD1 (6 bases). Looked up from germline, CDR1 is MNHEY and CDR2 is SVGAGI. V lost 1 base, J lost 4 bases, and 8 bases lay in between. The CDR3 extends over 14 amino acids.

This rearrangement joins TRBV2 to TRBJ2-7, with D perhaps matching TRBD1 or TRBD2 (6 bases each). Germline lookup yields CDR1 SNHLY and CDR2 FYNNEI. Trimming shortened V by 7 bases and J by 4 bases, and 17 bases separated the two germline ends. CDR3 length: 14 amino acids. The CDR3 reads CASILGGGPYEQYF. The CDR3 DNA reads as TGTGCCAGCATATTAGGAGGGGGGCCTTACGAGCAGTACTTC. The full variable domain, completed using reference TRBV2 and TRBJ2-7, is EPEVTQTPSHQVTQMGQEVILRCVPISNHLYFYWYRQILGQKVEFLVSFYNNEISEKSEIFDDQFSVERPDGSNFTLKIRSTKLEDSAMYFCASILGGGPYEQYFGPGTRLTVT.

This chain connects TRBV6-6 to TRBJ1-1; D is undetermined. The CDR3 extends over 12 amino acids. The germline V gene has CDR1 MNHNY and CDR2 SVGAGI (reference sequence). The ends were cut back, 3 bases at V and 3 bases at J, with 5 bases in the middle. CDR3 sequence: CASSYADTEAFF. The CDR3 DNA sequence: TGTGCCAGCAGTTATGCGGACACTGAAGCTTTCTTT.

The chain is built from TRBV6-6 and TRBJ1-6; 8 positions match TRBD1. The V and J ends lost 8 bases and 9 bases, in that order; junction bases with no gene match: 9. Germline values: CDR1 MNHNY, CDR2 SVGAGI (reference sequence). The CDR3 has 14 amino acids. The CDR3 sequence is CASVHQGAASPLHF. CDR3 nucleotides: TGTGCCAGCGTACATCAGGGGGCAGCTTCACCCCTCCACTTT.

This chain uses TRBV4-1 with TRBJ2-3; 10 bases line up with TRBD2. Germline lookup yields CDR1 MGHRA and CDR2 YSYEKL. Trimming took 1 base from V and 0 from J; bases not matched to a gene: 4. The CDR3 loop spans 17 amino acids. The CDR3 loop reads CASSQGRLAGSTDTQYF. CDR3 in DNA: TGCGCCAGCAGCCAAGGCAGACTAGCGGGTAGCACAGATACGCAGTATTTT.

The genes are TRBV27 and TRBJ2-1; 13 bases are shared with TRBD2. CDR1 and CDR2 (germline): MNHEY, SMNVEV (reference sequence). V trimming: 5 bases; J trimming: 4 bases; junction bases outside the gene matches: 2. The CDR3 is made up of 15 amino acids. Written as DNA, the CDR3 is TGTGCCAGCAGTAAACTAGCGGGGGGGTACAATGAGCAGTTCTTC. Protein product: CASSKLAGGYNEQFF.

CDR3 in amino acids: CASSLGLAGGTDTQYF. DNA for the CDR3: TGTGCCAGCAGCTTGGGACTAGCGGGGGGAACAGATACGCAGTATTTT. This rearrangement joins TRBV5-4 to TRBJ2-3; 13 positions match TRBD2. V was pared by 0 bases and J by 3 bases, with 1 base of the junction left unmatched. CDR1 and CDR2 from the germline V gene are SGHNT and YYREEE (reference sequence). This CDR3 is 16 amino acids long.

This clone was recorded once. The rearrangement joins TRBV5-1 to TRBJ2-1, with TRBD1 identical over 7 bases. This CDR3 has 14 amino acids. Germline V gives CDR1 SGHRS, CDR2 YFSETQ. Trimming cost V 6 bases and J 5 bases; bases outside gene matches: 8. The CDR3 reads CASKGTAINNEQFF. As DNA, the CDR3 is TGCGCCAGCAAAGGGACAGCAATTAACAATGAGCAGTTCTTC. The entire variable domain, with the rest obtained from reference TRBV5-1 and TRBJ2-1, is as follows: KAGVTQTPRYLIKTRGQQVTLSCSPISGHRSVSWYQQTPGQGLQFLFEYFSETQRNKGNFPGRFSGRQFSNSRSEMNVSTLELGDSALYLCASKGTAINNEQFFGPGTRLTVL.

The J gene is TRBJ2-2, the V gene TRBV4-1; D is ambiguous. Germline lookup yields CDR1 MGHRA and CDR2 YSYEKL. This CDR3 is built from 15 residues. The V end lost 4 bases, the J end lost 0 bases, and 9 bases lay between the germline ends. CDR3 sequence: CASSPEGANTGELFF. The CDR3, as DNA: TGCGCCAGCAGCCCCGAAGGCGCGAACACCGGGGAGCTGTTTTTT.

This chain uses TRBV6-6 with TRBJ2-7, with 8 bases identical to TRBD1. Germline V gene data show CDR1 as MNHNY and CDR2 as SVGAGI (reference sequence). V trimming: 7 bases; J trimming: 6 bases; junction bases outside the gene matches: 11. This CDR3 region has 14 residues. Here the CDR3 DNA reads TGTGCCAGCAAAGCTCAGGGGGCAAGGGCCGAGCAGTACTTC. This codes for CASKAQGARAEQYF.

The chain couples TRBV10-2 to TRBJ2-5; 10 nucleotides line up with TRBD2. Looked up from germline, CDR1 is WSHSY and CDR2 is SAAADI. V trimming: 10 bases; J trimming: 6 bases; junction bases outside the gene matches: 11. The CDR3 length is 14 residues. CDR3 DNA: TGCGCCACATCAACCCCTAGCGGGAGTCAGACCCAGTACTTC. Its translation: CATSTPSGSQTQYF.